The rows below give T cell receptor beta chains drawn from one sample of a study of prognosis after radiotherapy for stage I lung cancer. TCRdb itself ran the multiplex PCR reads through MiXCR, one entry per CDR3 protein. The repertoire holds over 14,000 distinct CDR3 sequences, with about 27% as singletons. This sample comprised PBMCs, obtained before or after stereotactic body radiation therapy (not recorded which). These receptors came from a donor over 45 with non-small cell lung cancer. The conserved cysteine and the conserved F or W are not part of the CDR3 here. The D gene is left open where the match is weak.

TRBV20-1 TRBD2 SARRAGGGADTQY
TRBV3-1 - ASSQEGRGSGDTIY
TRBV5-1 TRBD2 ASGLAVDTQY
TRBV5-1 - ASSPSGAPTDTQY
TRBV18 - ASSPRRELPYEQY
TRBV20-1 TRBD2 SATSGSTDGELF
TRBV20-1 TRBD2 SARDPRTSGSDTQY
TRBV6-9 TRBD2 ASSLGLAGVRWTGELF
TRBV29-1 - SVVYLDLNTEAF
TRBV5-1 TRBD2 ASSLGTSGVSRDQY
TRBV5-1 - ASILKRHEQF
TRBV4-1 - ASAQFGSWTQY
TRBV20-1 - SARDLLGQPQH
TRBV20-1 TRBD2 SAPRTSGNPYEQY
TRBV5-1 TRBD2 ASSGSSGHEQY
TRBV12-3/TRBV12-4 - ASQNTGELF
TRBV12-3/TRBV12-4 TRBD2 ASSFRLAGDTQY
TRBV7-6 - ASSLVFQETQY
TRBV2 TRBD2 ASSSVGTSGRDTQY
TRBV11-2 - ASSASNTGELF
TRBV3-1 TRBD1 ASTGWDRGEYEQY
TRBV7-9 - ASSFTGSYNEQF
TRBV7-9 TRBD1 ASGRDRRNTGELF
TRBV28 - ASSPTDIVYEQY
TRBV18 - ASSPRASANTGELF
TRBV5-1 - ASSPTVQNTEAF
TRBV5-4 - ASSSGRDSGNTIY
TRBV5-4 TRBD1 ASSSTRQGADQPQH